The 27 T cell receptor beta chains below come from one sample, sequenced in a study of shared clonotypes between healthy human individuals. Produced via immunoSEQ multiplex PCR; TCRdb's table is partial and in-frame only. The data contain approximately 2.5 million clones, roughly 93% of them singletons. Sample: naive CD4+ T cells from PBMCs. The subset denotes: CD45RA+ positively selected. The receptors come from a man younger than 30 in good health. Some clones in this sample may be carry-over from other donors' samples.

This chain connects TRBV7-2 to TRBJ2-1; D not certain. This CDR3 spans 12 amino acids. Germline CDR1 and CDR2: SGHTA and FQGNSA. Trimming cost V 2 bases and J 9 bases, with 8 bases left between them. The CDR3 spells CASSLYGLEQFF. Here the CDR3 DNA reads TGTGCCAGCAGCTTATATGGCCTTGAGCAGTTCTTC.

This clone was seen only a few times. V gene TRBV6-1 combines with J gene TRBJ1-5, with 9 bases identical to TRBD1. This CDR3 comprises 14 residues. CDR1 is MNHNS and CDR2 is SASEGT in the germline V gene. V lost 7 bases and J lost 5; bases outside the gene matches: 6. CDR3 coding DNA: TGTGCCAGCATCGGGGGGACAGGGCATCAGCCCCAGCATTTT. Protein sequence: CASIGGTGHQPQHF.

The CDR3 DNA reads as TGCGCCAGCATTCCAAGGCTCCGGAGCACAGATACGCAGTATTTT. It specifies CASIPRLRSTDTQYF. The chain uses TRBV10-2 and TRBJ2-3, with D hard to call. The length of the CDR3 is 15 residues. The germline V gene has CDR1 WSHSY and CDR2 SAAADI. The ends were cut back, 7 bases at V and 0 bases at J, with 14 bases in the middle.

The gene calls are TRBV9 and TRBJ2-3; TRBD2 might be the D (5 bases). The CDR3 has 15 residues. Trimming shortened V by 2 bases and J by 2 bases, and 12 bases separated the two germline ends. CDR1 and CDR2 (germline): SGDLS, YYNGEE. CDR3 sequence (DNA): TGTGCCAGCAGCGTTTCGGGAAAATTCACAGATACGCAGTATTTT. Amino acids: CASSVSGKFTDTQYF.

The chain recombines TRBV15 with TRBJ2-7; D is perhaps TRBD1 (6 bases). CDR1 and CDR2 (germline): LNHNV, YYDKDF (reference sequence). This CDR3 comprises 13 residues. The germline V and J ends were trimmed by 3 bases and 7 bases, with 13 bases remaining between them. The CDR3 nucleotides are TGTGCCACCAGCAGGAACAGGGAGCCTGAGCAGTACTTC. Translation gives CATSRNREPEQYF.

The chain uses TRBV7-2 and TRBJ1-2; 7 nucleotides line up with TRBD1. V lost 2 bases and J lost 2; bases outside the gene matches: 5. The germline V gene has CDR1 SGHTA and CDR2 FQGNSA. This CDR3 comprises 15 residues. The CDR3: CASSLSPGQNYGYTF. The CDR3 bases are TGTGCCAGCAGCTTATCTCCGGGACAGAACTATGGCTACACCTTC.

The CDR3 region is CASSSPGAFPYEQYF. CDR3 in DNA: TGTGCCAGCAGTTCGCCCGGGGCCTTCCCCTACGAGCAGTACTTC. V and J are TRBV28 and TRBJ2-7, with D possibly being TRBD1 or TRBD2 (5 bases each). V lost 4 bases and J 2 bases, leaving 15 bases between the germline ends. The germline CDR1 and CDR2 sequences are MDHEN and SYDVKM. There are 15 residues in the CDR3.

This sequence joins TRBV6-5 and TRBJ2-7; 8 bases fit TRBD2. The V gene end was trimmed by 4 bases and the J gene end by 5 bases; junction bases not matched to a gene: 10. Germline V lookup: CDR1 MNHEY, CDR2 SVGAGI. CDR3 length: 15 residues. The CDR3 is CASSSLSAGGHEQYF. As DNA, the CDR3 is TGTGCCAGCAGTTCTCTTTCGGCGGGAGGCCACGAGCAGTACTTC.

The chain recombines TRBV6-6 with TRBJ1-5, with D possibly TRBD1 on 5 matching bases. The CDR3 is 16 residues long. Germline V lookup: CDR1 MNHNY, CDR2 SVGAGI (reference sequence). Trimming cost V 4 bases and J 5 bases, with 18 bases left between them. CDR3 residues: CASSFRRAGPHQPQHF. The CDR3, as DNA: TGTGCCAGCAGTTTTCGTAGGGCAGGGCCTCATCAGCCCCAGCATTTT.

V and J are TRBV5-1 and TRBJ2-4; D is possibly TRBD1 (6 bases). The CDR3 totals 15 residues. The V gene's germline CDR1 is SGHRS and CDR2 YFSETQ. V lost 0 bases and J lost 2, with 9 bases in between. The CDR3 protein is CASSLDRVSKNIQYF. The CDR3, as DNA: TGCGCCAGCAGCTTGGACAGGGTGTCCAAAAACATTCAGTACTTC.

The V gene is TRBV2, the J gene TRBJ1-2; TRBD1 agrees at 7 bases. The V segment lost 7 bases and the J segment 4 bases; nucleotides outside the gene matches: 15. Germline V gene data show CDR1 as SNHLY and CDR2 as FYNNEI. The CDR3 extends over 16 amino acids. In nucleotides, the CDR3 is TGTGCCAGCACCACCCCCCGGGACAGACTTGGCTATGGCTACACCTTC. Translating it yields CASTTPRDRLGYGYTF.

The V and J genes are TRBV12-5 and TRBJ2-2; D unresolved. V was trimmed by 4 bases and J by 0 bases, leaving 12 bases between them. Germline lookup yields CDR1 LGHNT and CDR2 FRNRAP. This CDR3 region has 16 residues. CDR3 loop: CASGSPLNANTGELFF. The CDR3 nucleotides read TGTGCTAGTGGTTCCCCCTTGAATGCGAACACCGGGGAGCTGTTTTTT.

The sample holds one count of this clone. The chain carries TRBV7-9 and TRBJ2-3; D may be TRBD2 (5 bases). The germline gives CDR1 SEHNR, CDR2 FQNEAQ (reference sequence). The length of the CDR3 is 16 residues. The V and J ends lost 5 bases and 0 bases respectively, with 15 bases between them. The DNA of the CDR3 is TGTGCCAGCAGCCATGGGAGAGACTCCAGCACAGATACGCAGTATTTT. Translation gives CASSHGRDSSTDTQYF.

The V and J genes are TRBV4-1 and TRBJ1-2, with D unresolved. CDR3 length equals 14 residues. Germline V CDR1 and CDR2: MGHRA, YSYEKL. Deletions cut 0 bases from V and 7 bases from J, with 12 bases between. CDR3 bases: TGCGCCAGCAGCCAAGATCGAGGAAGACGTGGCTACACCTTC. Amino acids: CASSQDRGRRGYTF.

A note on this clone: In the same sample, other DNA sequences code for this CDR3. The CDR3 region is CASSSWGGAGNTIYF. CDR3 nucleotides: TGTGCCAGCAGCTCGTGGGGAGGCGCTGGAAACACCATATATTTT. V is TRBV7-2 and J is TRBJ1-3; the D is unclear. The CDR3 is made up of 15 amino acids. CDR1 SGHTA and CDR2 FQGNSA come from the germline V gene. Trimming shortened V by 4 bases and J by 2 bases, and 12 bases separated the two germline ends.

The CDR3 bases are TGCGCCAGCGGGTCTCTCGCGGGGGCCGCTGGCGAGCAGTACTTC. The encoded protein is CASGSLAGAAGEQYF. The genes are TRBV5-1 and TRBJ2-7; maybe TRBD2 (7 bases). The CDR3 contains 15 residues. CDR1 is SGHRS and CDR2 is YFSETQ in the germline V gene. The germline V and J ends were trimmed by 7 bases and 6 bases, with 23 bases remaining between them.

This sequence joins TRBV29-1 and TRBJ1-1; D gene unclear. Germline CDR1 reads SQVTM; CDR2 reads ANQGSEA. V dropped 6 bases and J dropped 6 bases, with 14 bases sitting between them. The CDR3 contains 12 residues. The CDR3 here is CSVSDLTPEAFF. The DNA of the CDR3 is TGCAGCGTCTCCGACCTTACCCCTGAAGCTTTCTTT.

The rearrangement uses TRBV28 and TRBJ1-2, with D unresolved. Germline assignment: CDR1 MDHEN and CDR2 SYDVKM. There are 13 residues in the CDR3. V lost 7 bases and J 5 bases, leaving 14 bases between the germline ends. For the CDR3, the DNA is TGTGCCAGCACCCCTGGGCCTGTATATGGCTACACCTTC. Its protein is CASTPGPVYGYTF.

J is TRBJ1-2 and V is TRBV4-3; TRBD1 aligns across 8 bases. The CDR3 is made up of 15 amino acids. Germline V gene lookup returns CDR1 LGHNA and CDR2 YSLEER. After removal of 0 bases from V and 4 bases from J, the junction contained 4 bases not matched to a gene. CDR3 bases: TGCGCCAGCAGCCAAGACGGACAGGGAATCTATGGCTACACCTTC. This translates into CASSQDGQGIYGYTF.

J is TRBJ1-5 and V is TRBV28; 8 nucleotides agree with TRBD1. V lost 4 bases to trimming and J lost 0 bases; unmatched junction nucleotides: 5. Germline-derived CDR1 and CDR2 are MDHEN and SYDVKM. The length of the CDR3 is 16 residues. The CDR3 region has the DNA TGTGCCAGCAGTTCTGCGGGGACAGGTAGCAATCAGCCCCAGCATTTT. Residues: CASSSAGTGSNQPQHF.

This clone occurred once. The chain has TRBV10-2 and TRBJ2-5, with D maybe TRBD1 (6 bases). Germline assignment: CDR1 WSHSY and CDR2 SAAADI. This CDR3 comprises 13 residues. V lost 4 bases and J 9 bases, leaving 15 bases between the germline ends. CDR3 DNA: TGCGCCAGCAGTGCTGGGACATACATGTCCCAGTACTTC. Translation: CASSAGTYMSQYF.

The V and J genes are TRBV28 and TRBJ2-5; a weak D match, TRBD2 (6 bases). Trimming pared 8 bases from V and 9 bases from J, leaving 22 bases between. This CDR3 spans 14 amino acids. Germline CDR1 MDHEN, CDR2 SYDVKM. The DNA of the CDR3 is TGTGCCAGCCATCCCGGCCCCCCAACTAGCTCCCAGTACTTC. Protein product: CASHPGPPTSSQYF.

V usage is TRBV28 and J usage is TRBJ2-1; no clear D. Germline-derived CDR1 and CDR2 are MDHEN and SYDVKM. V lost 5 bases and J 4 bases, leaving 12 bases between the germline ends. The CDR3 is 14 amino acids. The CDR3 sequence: CASSPRARYNEQFF. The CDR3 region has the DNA TGTGCCAGCAGTCCCCGGGCCCGTTACAATGAGCAGTTCTTC.

The CDR3 DNA reads TGTGCCAGTAGCCGGACACCCCGATGGGACACTGAAGCTTTCTTT. Amino acids: CASSRTPRWDTEAFF. The chain recombines TRBV19 with TRBJ1-1, with D tentatively TRBD1 (5 bases). The V end lost 6 bases, the J end lost 3 bases, and 17 bases lay between the germline ends. This CDR3 is 15 amino acids long. Germline V gene data show CDR1 as LNHDA and CDR2 as SQIVND (reference sequence).

As DNA, the CDR3 is TGTGCCAGCAGTTCGACGGGGGGGGATCAGCCCCAGCATTTT. Amino acid sequence: CASSSTGGDQPQHF. This chain links TRBV2 with TRBJ1-5; D is perhaps TRBD1 (5 bases). The CDR3 has 14 amino acids. V lost 5 bases and J lost 5, with 13 bases in between. From germline, CDR1 is SNHLY and CDR2 FYNNEI.

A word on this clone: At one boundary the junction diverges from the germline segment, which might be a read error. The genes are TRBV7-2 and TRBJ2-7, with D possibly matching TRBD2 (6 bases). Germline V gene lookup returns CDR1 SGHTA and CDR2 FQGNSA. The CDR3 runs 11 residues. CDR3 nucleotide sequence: TGTGCCAGCAACCGAGGAACTCGGAGGGAATTC. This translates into CASNRGTRREF.

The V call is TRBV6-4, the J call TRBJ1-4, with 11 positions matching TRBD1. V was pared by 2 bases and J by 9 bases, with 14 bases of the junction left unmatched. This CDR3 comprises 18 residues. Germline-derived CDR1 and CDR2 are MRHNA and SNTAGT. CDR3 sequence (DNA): TGTGCCAGCAGTGACCTAAACGTACTTGGACAGGGGGCGAAAAAACTGTTTTTT. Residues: CASSDLNVLGQGAKKLFF.